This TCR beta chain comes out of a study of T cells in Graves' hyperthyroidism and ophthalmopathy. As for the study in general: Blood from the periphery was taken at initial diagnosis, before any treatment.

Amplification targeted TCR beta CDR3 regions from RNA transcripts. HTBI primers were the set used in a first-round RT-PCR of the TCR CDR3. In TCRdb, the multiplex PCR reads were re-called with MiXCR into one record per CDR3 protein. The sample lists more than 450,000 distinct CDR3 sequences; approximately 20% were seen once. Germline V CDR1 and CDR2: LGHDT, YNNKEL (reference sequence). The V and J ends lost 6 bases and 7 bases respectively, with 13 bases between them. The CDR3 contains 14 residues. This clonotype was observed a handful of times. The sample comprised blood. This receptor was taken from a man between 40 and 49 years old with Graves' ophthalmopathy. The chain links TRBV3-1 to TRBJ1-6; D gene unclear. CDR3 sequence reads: CASRFQDRNSPLHF. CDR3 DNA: TGTGCCAGCAGATTTCAGGATCGGAATTCACCCCTCCACTTT.